Here is one TCR beta chain with its context. This sample is part of a study of response to subunit inactivated influenza vaccine. In germline, CDR1 is SGHTA, CDR2 FQGNSA. The CDR3 is made up of 13 amino acids. With 5 bases removed from V and 5 bases from J, the gap between germline ends came to 11 bases. TCRdb reprocessed the RT-PCR reads via MiXCR and lists one record per CDR3 protein. The sample contains around 850,000 distinct CDR3 sequences, roughly 18% of which appear only once. This specimen consisted of PBMCs from blood, obtained 5 days after vaccination. The TCR comes from a man between 50 and 59 years old who received an inactivated influenza vaccine. The rearrangement uses TRBV7-2 and TRBJ2-3, with unresolved D. Written as DNA, the CDR3 is TGTGCCAGCAGCCCCGGGTGGGGAGATACGCAGTATTTT. It specifies CASSPGWGDTQYF. Looking up the rest from reference TRBV7-2 and TRBJ2-3 gives the full variable domain: GAGVSQSPSNKVTEKGKDVELRCDPISGHTALYWYRQSLGQGLEFLIYFQGNSAPDKSGLPSDRFSAERTGGSVSTLTIQRTQQEDSAVYLCASSPGWGDTQYFGPGTRLTVL.